The clone carrying this TCR beta chain was seen a handful of times. Antigen: not known. TCRdb re-analysed the 5' RACE reads in MiXCR, keeping a single row per CDR3 protein. The sample has 400,000 or so distinct CDR3 sequences; 15% to 25% are singletons. This specimen comes from a study of T-cell memory formation after mild COVID-19. Broader study findings: Whether day 37 second-wave clones are SARS-CoV-2-specific was not confirmed.

After removal of 5 bases from V and 6 bases from J, the junction contained 7 bases not matched to a gene. Germline CDR1 SGHDT, CDR2 YYEEEE. The CDR3 loop spans 15 amino acids. This sequence originates from an adult woman who had mild COVID-19 (a few samples of this study predate the infection). Cell type and time point are not known. V gene TRBV5-6 combines with J gene TRBJ2-3; 12 bases match TRBD2. Sequenced material: PBMCs or a T cell subset sorted from them (not recorded which). The CDR3 DNA reads as TGTGCCAGCAGTCAACGACTAGCGGGGGCCGATACGCAGTATTTT. Residues: CASSQRLAGADTQYF.